The 30 T cell receptor beta chains below were found in one sample sequenced in a study of cytomegalovirus exposure and HLA in healthy donors. The PCR employed 60 Vbeta primers together with 13 Jbeta primers. This table comes from immunoSEQ multiplex PCR, and its TCRdb copy is limited to in-frame clones, with some not included. The repertoire includes approximately 180,000 clones, roughly 84% of them detected once, and about 0.23% sits in the top ten. Sequenced material: PBMCs. Source of these receptors: a girl under three years old in good health and CMV-seronegative.

V gene TRBV6-5 combines with J gene TRBJ1-2; D is uncertain. There are 11 residues in the CDR3. Trimming took off 8 bases at V and 5 bases at J, with 9 bases between the two ends. Germline-derived CDR1 and CDR2 are MNHEY and SVGAGI. The CDR3 DNA is TGTGCCAGCGGGCAAGAATATGGCTACACCTTC. Protein product: CASGQEYGYTF.

V gene TRBV27 combines with J gene TRBJ2-2; D uncertain. The CDR3 runs 11 residues. Trimming took 3 bases from V and 6 from J, leaving 2 bases between them. Germline V gene sequence: CDR1 MNHEY, CDR2 SMNVEV (reference sequence). CDR3 DNA: TGTGCCAGCAGTTTCTCCGGGGAGCTGTTTTTT. This encodes CASSFSGELFF.

This chain links TRBV27 with TRBJ2-7, with 10 bases aligning to TRBD1. CDR1 is MNHEY and CDR2 is SMNVEV in the germline V gene (reference sequence). V lost 9 bases to trimming and J lost 5 bases; unmatched junction nucleotides: 4. The CDR3 has 12 amino acids. The chain's CDR3 is CARGTGVHEQYF. The CDR3 nucleotides read TGTGCCAGAGGGACAGGGGTCCACGAGCAGTACTTC.

The V call is TRBV5-6, the J call TRBJ1-1; D gene ambiguous. V was cut by 2 bases and J by 1 base, with 6 bases left in between. Germline V lookup: CDR1 SGHDT, CDR2 YYEEEE. The CDR3 is 13 residues long. Here the CDR3 DNA reads TGTGCCAGCAGCTTTACAGAGAACACTGAAGCTTTCTTT. Translating gives CASSFTENTEAFF. The variable domain in full, with the rest retrieved from reference TRBV5-6 and TRBJ1-1, is DAGVTQSPTHLIKTRGQQVTLRCSPKSGHDTVSWYQQALGQGPQFIFQYYEEEERQRGNFPDRFSGHQFPNYSSELNVNALLLGDSALYLCASSFTENTEAFFGQGTRLTVV.

This clone has just one count. The V call is TRBV7-8, the J call TRBJ2-7; 7 bases are a match to TRBD2. Trimming removed 5 bases from V and 0 bases from J; junction bases left unmatched: 10. CDR3 length: 16 residues. Germline V lookup: CDR1 SGHVS, CDR2 FQNEAQ. CDR3 sequence (DNA): TGTGCCAGCAGCGAAAATAGCGGGCCCCTCTCCTACGAGCAGTACTTC. Protein product: CASSENSGPLSYEQYF.

The rearrangement uses TRBV4-2 and TRBJ2-3; tentatively, D is TRBD2 (7 bases). The V gene lost 0 bases and the J gene lost 0 bases, with 13 bases spanning the gap. There are 17 residues in the CDR3. Germline V gene lookup returns CDR1 LGHNA and CDR2 YNFKEQ. The DNA for the CDR3 is TGTGCCAGCAGCCAAGAGGGGCGGGGGACAAGCACAGATACGCAGTATTTT. It encodes CASSQEGRGTSTDTQYF.

The V call is TRBV27, the J call TRBJ2-7; no clear D gene. Looked up from germline, CDR1 is MNHEY and CDR2 is SMNVEV (reference sequence). The V and J ends lost 6 bases and 0 bases respectively, with 18 bases between them. The CDR3 spans 16 residues. Here the CDR3 DNA reads TGTGCCAGCAGCCACCTTACTCGGTATCGCTCCTACGAGCAGTACTTC. This codes for CASSHLTRYRSYEQYF.

The chain's CDR3 is CASSYNAGGDNEQFF. The CDR3 DNA follows: TGTGCCAGCAGTTACAATGCGGGGGGAGACAATGAGCAGTTCTTC. J is TRBJ2-1 and V is TRBV6-5; 8 bases are shared with TRBD2. J gave up 5 bases and V 2 bases, and 5 bases lay outside the gene matches. CDR3 length equals 15 residues. Germline V gene data show CDR1 as MNHEY and CDR2 as SVGAGI.

The chain joins TRBV7-9 to TRBJ2-3; TRBD2 might be the D (6 bases). The V end was cut by 5 bases, the J end by 3 bases, with 18 bases between. The germline CDR1 and CDR2 sequences are SEHNR and FQNEAQ (reference sequence). This CDR3 has 16 amino acids. In nucleotides, the CDR3 is TGTGCCAGCAGCCGCCCAGGAGCGGAGGGGACAGATACGCAGTATTTT. Translated: CASSRPGAEGTDTQYF.

The chain joins TRBV7-3 to TRBJ2-2, with TRBD2 identical over 9 bases. This CDR3 spans 17 amino acids. V was clipped by 3 bases and J by 1 base; unmatched bases: 6. Germline V lookup: CDR1 SGHTA, CDR2 FQGTGA. The CDR3 DNA is TGTGCCAGCAGCTTTGCCCGGACTAGCGAGAACACCGGGGAGCTGTTTTTT. Protein product: CASSFARTSENTGELFF.

V and J are TRBV29-1 and TRBJ2-7; a weak D match, TRBD2 (6 bases). V lost 7 bases and J lost 0, with 10 bases in between. Germline loops: CDR1 SQVTM, CDR2 ANQGSEA. The CDR3 totals 12 residues. For the CDR3, the DNA is TGCAGCGGGAGTAGCGGCTCCTACGAGCAGTACTTC. Encoded protein: CSGSSGSYEQYF.

The J gene is TRBJ2-3, the V gene TRBV7-3; 8 bases are a match to TRBD2. CDR1 is SGHTA and CDR2 is FQGTGA in the germline V gene. V shed 4 bases and J 0 bases; nucleotides not matched to a gene: 3. This CDR3 contains 15 residues. This chain's CDR3 is CASSSLAGSTDTQYF. CDR3 bases: TGTGCCAGCAGCTCTCTAGCGGGTAGCACAGATACGCAGTATTTT.

This chain uses TRBV25-1 with TRBJ1-1; 9 nucleotides match TRBD1. CDR3 length equals 14 residues. Germline CDR1 is MGHDK and CDR2 is SYGVNS. Germline trimming cut 6 bases from V and 4 bases from J; bases unmatched to any gene: 6. The CDR3 spells CASRSTGGGTEAFF. CDR3 bases: TGTGCCAGCAGGTCGACAGGGGGAGGCACTGAAGCTTTCTTT.

V usage is TRBV30 and J usage is TRBJ1-4, with a weak D call TRBD1 (6 bases). CDR3 size: 15 residues. Germline V CDR1 and CDR2: GTSNPN, SVGIG (reference sequence). Trimming removed 0 bases from V and 10 bases from J, with 18 bases in between. The chain's CDR3 is CAWSVRGRGVGKLFF. CDR3 bases: TGTGCCTGGAGTGTGCGGGGGCGAGGGGTTGGAAAACTGTTTTTT. The entire variable domain, with the rest obtained from reference TRBV30 and TRBJ1-4, is as follows: SQTIHQWPATLVQPVGSPLSLECTVEGTSNPNLYWYRQAAGRGLQLLFYSVGIGQISSEVPQNLSASRPQDRQFILSSKKLLLSDSGFYLCAWSVRGRGVGKLFFGSGTQLSVL.

The V gene is TRBV2, the J gene TRBJ2-6, with TRBD1 identical over 8 bases. This CDR3 has 20 amino acids. The germline V gene encodes CDR1 SNHLY and CDR2 FYNNEI. Trimming cost V 7 bases and J 0 bases; bases outside gene matches: 17. The CDR3, as DNA: TGTGCCAGCACCATCGGGACAGGCAGTAACATCCCCTCTGGGGCCAACGTCCTGACTTTC. It codes for CASTIGTGSNIPSGANVLTF. The entire variable domain, with the rest obtained from reference TRBV2 and TRBJ2-6, is as follows: EPEVTQTPSHQVTQMGQEVILRCVPISNHLYFYWYRQILGQKVEFLVSFYNNEISEKSEIFDDQFSVERPDGSNFTLKIRSTKLEDSAMYFCASTIGTGSNIPSGANVLTFGAGSRLTVL.

Here the CDR3 reads CASSLPPTGGSLNEQFF. CDR3 DNA sequence: TGCGCCAGCAGCCTACCGCCGACAGGGGGCTCGCTCAATGAGCAGTTCTTC. This chain uses TRBV5-1 with TRBJ2-1, with 10 bases fitting TRBD1. The CDR3 has 17 amino acids. Germline V gene sequence: CDR1 SGHRS, CDR2 YFSETQ. V shed 4 bases, J shed 6 bases, and the junction held 13 bases outside the gene matches.

This chain joins TRBV11-2 and TRBJ2-5; 7 nucleotides match TRBD2. CDR3 length: 16 amino acids. Per germline, CDR1 SGHAT and CDR2 FQNNGV. The trim removed 5 bases at V and 3 bases at J, leaving 12 bases unmatched. As DNA, the CDR3 is TGTGCCAGCAGCGGTTTTGGGGGGGTAAATGAAGAGACCCAGTACTTC. Its translation: CASSGFGGVNEETQYF.

The chain couples TRBV25-1 to TRBJ2-7, with D possibly being TRBD1 (5 bases). CDR3 size: 12 residues. The ends were cut back, 9 bases at V and 0 bases at J, with 9 bases in the middle. Looked up from germline, CDR1 is MGHDK and CDR2 is SYGVNS. In DNA, the CDR3 is TGTGCCAGTGGGGCAGGCTCCTACGAGCAGTACTTC. This translates into CASGAGSYEQYF.

This chain joins TRBV5-1 and TRBJ2-3; D perhaps matches TRBD2 (6 bases). V lost 0 bases and J lost 1, with 18 bases in between. CDR3 length: 18 amino acids. Germline-derived CDR1 and CDR2 are SGHRS and YFSETQ. CDR3 region: CASSLEGGLGAGTDTQYF. CDR3 in DNA: TGCGCCAGCAGCTTGGAGGGAGGCCTAGGTGCGGGCACAGATACGCAGTATTTT.

The rearrangement uses TRBV27 and TRBJ2-7; 8 positions agree with TRBD1. V dropped 2 bases and J dropped 6; count of bases not matched to a gene: 6. This CDR3 has 14 residues. Per the germline V gene, CDR1 is MNHEY and CDR2 is SMNVEV (reference sequence). The CDR3 DNA is TGTGCCAGCAGTTTAGGTTCAGGGGGCTCCGAGCAGTACTTC. Translated: CASSLGSGGSEQYF.

The genes are TRBV27 and TRBJ1-5; D might be TRBD1 (6 bases). The CDR3 totals 14 residues. V lost 2 bases and J 7 bases, leaving 12 bases between the germline ends. Germline V gene lookup returns CDR1 MNHEY and CDR2 SMNVEV (reference sequence). Written as DNA, the CDR3 is TGTGCCAGCAGTTTAGGCAGGGGCGGGCAGCCCCAGCATTTT. Translating it yields CASSLGRGGQPQHF.

This clone has a single count. The chain is built from TRBV7-3 and TRBJ2-5, with 10 bases matching TRBD2. This CDR3 has 18 amino acids. Looked up from germline, CDR1 is SGHTA and CDR2 is FQGTGA. V lost 0 bases to trimming and J lost 5 bases; unmatched junction nucleotides: 12. CDR3 sequence reads: CASSLTAEPAGGRETQYF. In nucleotides, the CDR3 is TGTGCCAGCAGCTTAACGGCCGAGCCAGCGGGGGGGAGGGAGACCCAGTACTTC.

The chain couples TRBV5-1 to TRBJ1-1; D not certain. Germline CDR1 is SGHRS and CDR2 is YFSETQ. This CDR3 is built from 15 residues. Trimming took 0 bases from V and 1 from J, leaving 10 bases between them. The DNA for the CDR3 is TGCGCCAGCAGCTTGGCCGTGGCGGGGAACACTGAAGCTTTCTTT. It translates to CASSLAVAGNTEAFF.

This clone was counted only a few times. The chain combines TRBV7-2 with TRBJ2-2; TRBD2 matches at 13 bases. Germline CDR1 SGHTA, CDR2 FQGNSA. The V segment lost 5 bases and the J segment 6 bases; nucleotides outside the gene matches: 3. This CDR3 has 15 amino acids. The CDR3 bases are TGTGCCAGCAGCCGGACTAGCGGGAGTGCCGGGGAGCTGTTTTTT. Translating it yields CASSRTSGSAGELFF.

The chain recombines TRBV5-1 with TRBJ2-1; TRBD2 matches at 13 bases. The CDR3 runs 15 residues. Germline V CDR1 and CDR2: SGHRS, YFSETQ. Trimming took 0 bases from V and 6 from J; bases not matched to a gene: 0. For the CDR3, the DNA is TGCGCCAGCAGCTTGGGACTAGCGGGGGGCAATGAGCAGTTCTTC. The encoded protein is CASSLGLAGGNEQFF. Combining the CDR3 with reference TRBV5-1 and TRBJ2-1 gives the whole variable domain KAGVTQTPRYLIKTRGQQVTLSCSPISGHRSVSWYQQTPGQGLQFLFEYFSETQRNKGNFPGRFSGRQFSNSRSEMNVSTLELGDSALYLCASSLGLAGGNEQFFGPGTRLTVL.

This clone was found once. The rearrangement uses TRBV7-2 and TRBJ2-7, with 9 bases fitting TRBD2. This CDR3 is built from 16 residues. Per the germline V gene, CDR1 is SGHTA and CDR2 is FQGNSA. The junction had 5 bases not matched to a gene; V was cut back by 2 bases and J by 0 bases. The CDR3 bases are TGTGCCAGCAGCTTACGCGGGGGGGGAAGCTCCTACGAGCAGTACTTC. This sequence encodes CASSLRGGGSSYEQYF.

The chain joins TRBV5-4 to TRBJ1-6; D might be TRBD1 (6 bases). Germline V gene sequence: CDR1 SGHNT, CDR2 YYREEE (reference sequence). V was pared by 4 bases and J by 10 bases, with 12 bases between. The CDR3 has 13 amino acids. The CDR3: CASSPDRLSPLHF. As DNA, the CDR3 is TGTGCCAGCAGCCCGGACAGACTATCACCCCTCCACTTT.

CDR3 region: CASSLASGLAGSYEQYF. In nucleotides, the CDR3 is TGCGCCAGCAGCTTGGCCTCCGGTTTAGCGGGAAGCTACGAGCAGTACTTC. This chain connects TRBV5-1 to TRBJ2-7; TRBD2 matches at 8 bases. V gave up 0 bases and J gave up 3 bases; unmatched junction bases: 11. This CDR3 is 17 amino acids long. CDR1 and CDR2 from the germline V gene are SGHRS and YFSETQ.

The DNA for the CDR3 is TGTGCCAGCAGCGTAGAGCAGGGGGCTTCACCCCTCCACTTT. Protein sequence: CASSVEQGASPLHF. The chain employs TRBV9 and TRBJ1-6; 8 bases are a match to TRBD1. This CDR3 has 14 residues. The ends lost 0 bases at V and 9 bases at J; junction bases unmatched: 2. The V gene's germline CDR1 is SGDLS and CDR2 YYNGEE.

This clone was found once. The rearrangement uses TRBV7-3 and TRBJ2-5, with TRBD1 matching over 10 bases. Germline lookup yields CDR1 SGHTA and CDR2 FQGTGA. J was trimmed by 4 bases and V by 1 base; bases with no gene match: 9. This CDR3 comprises 17 residues. The CDR3 coding sequence is TGTGCCAGCAGCTTAATGCCGGGACAGGGGCTGGGAGAGACCCAGTACTTC. Encoded protein: CASSLMPGQGLGETQYF.